The 7 T cell receptor beta chains below come from one sample, sequenced in a study of sequential checkpoint blockade in melanoma (dated by TCRdb to 2018 to 2020). The treatment or condition label, read with the paper, signifies: randomized to nivolumab then ipilimumab (arm A) or the reverse (arm B). Libraries were made using the immunoSEQ multiplex PCR assay. TCRdb took this table from immuneACCESS and kept in-frame rearrangements with V and J called. Such tables lack part of the clones; where checked against another copy, unresolved V genes explain under half of the gap, and the rest is unexplained. This sample comprises about 17,000 clones, roughly 71% of them detected only once. The ten largest clones capture 11% of the sample. The sequences come from CD8+ T cells sorted from blood (inferred from file names), collected from a patient given nivolumab and ipilimumab in sequence. These receptors originate from a human donor with melanoma.

The chain has TRBV27 and TRBJ1-2; no firm D call. From germline, CDR1 is MNHEY and CDR2 SMNVEV (reference sequence). V was shortened by 4 bases and J by 5 bases, with 14 bases between the two germline ends. The length of the CDR3 is 14 residues. CDR3 DNA sequence: TGTGCCAGCAGTTACGACTCCACGGGATATGGCTACACCTTC. This codes for CASSYDSTGYGYTF.

A single count supports this clone. The rearrangement links TRBV19 to TRBJ1-1, with D possibly being TRBD1 (6 bases). V lost 5 bases, J lost 0 bases, and 13 bases lay in between. Germline CDR1 reads LNHDA; CDR2 reads SQIVND (reference sequence). CDR3 length equals 15 residues. The CDR3 loop reads CASSERTVVNTEAFF. The CDR3 DNA reads as TGTGCCAGTAGTGAGAGGACAGTGGTGAACACTGAAGCTTTCTTT.

In its sample, this clone was seen a few times. J is TRBJ2-6 and V is TRBV9; D possibly corresponds to TRBD1 (5 bases). The germline V gene encodes CDR1 SGDLS and CDR2 YYNGEE. The CDR3 covers 18 residues. Deletions cut 3 bases from V and 0 bases from J, with 16 bases between. CDR3 residues: CASSGEQARTSGANVLTF. DNA of the CDR3: TGTGCCAGCAGCGGCGAACAGGCGCGCACCTCTGGGGCCAACGTCCTGACTTTC.

The chain carries TRBV6-5 and TRBJ1-1; D gene ambiguous. The CDR3 totals 15 residues. Germline-derived CDR1 and CDR2 are MNHEY and SVGAGI. With 6 bases removed from V and 7 bases from J, the gap between germline ends came to 21 bases. CDR3 in amino acids: CASSSRADGALEAFF. The CDR3, as DNA: TGTGCCAGCAGCTCTCGAGCCGACGGAGCACTTGAAGCTTTCTTT.

The chain has TRBV4-1 and TRBJ1-5, with D possibly matching TRBD1 (5 bases). The CDR3 covers 16 residues. Trimming removed 1 base at V and 1 base at J, with 11 bases between. CDR1 is MGHRA, CDR2 YSYEKL, per germline. The CDR3 nucleotides are TGCGCCAGCAGCCAAGGGGAGGCAGGGAGCAATCAGCCCCAGCATTTT. It encodes CASSQGEAGSNQPQHF.

The genes are TRBV7-8 and TRBJ1-1; D perhaps matches TRBD1 (6 bases). CDR1 and CDR2 from the germline V gene are SGHVS and FQNEAQ. The CDR3 length is 15 residues. V lost 7 bases, J lost 6 bases, and 21 bases lay in between. CDR3 sequence reads: CASTESEGGGPEAFF. The CDR3 coding sequence is TGTGCCAGCACAGAATCCGAGGGGGGGGGTCCTGAAGCTTTCTTT.

Sample share makes this clone medium-sized. Other DNA sequences in the sample encode the same CDR3. The chain couples TRBV4-3 to TRBJ1-6, with D unresolved. V was trimmed by 0 bases and J by 7 bases, leaving 10 bases between them. CDR3 size: 15 residues. The germline gives CDR1 LGHNA, CDR2 YSLEER. In DNA, the CDR3 is TGCGCCAGCAGCCAAGACTGGGGAGGGAATTCACCCCTCCACTTT. Its translation: CASSQDWGGNSPLHF.